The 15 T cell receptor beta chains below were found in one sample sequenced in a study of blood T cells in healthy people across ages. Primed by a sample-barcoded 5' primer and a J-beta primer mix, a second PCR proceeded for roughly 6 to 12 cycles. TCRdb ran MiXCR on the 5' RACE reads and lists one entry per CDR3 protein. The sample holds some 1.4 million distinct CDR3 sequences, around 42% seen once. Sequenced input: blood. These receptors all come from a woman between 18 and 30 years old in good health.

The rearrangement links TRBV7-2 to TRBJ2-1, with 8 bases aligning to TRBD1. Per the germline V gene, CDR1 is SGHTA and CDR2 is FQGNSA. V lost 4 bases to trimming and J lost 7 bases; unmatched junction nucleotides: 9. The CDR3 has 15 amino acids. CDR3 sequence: CASSSRDGDRNEQFF. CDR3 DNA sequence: TGTGCCAGCAGCTCGCGGGACGGGGACAGGAATGAGCAGTTCTTC.

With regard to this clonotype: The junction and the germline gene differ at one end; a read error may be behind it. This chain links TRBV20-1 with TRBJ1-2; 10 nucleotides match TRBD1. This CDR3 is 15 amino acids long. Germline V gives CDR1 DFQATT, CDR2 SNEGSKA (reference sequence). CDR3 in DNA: TGCAGTGCTAGAGATAGGACAGGGGGTGCCTATGACTACACCTTC. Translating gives CSARDRTGGAYDYTF.

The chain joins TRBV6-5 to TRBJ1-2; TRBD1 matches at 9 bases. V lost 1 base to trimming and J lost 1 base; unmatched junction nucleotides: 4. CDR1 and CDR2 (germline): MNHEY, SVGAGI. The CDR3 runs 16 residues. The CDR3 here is CASSYFSDRGNYGYTF. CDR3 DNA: TGTGCCAGCAGTTACTTCTCGGACAGGGGTAACTATGGCTACACCTTC.

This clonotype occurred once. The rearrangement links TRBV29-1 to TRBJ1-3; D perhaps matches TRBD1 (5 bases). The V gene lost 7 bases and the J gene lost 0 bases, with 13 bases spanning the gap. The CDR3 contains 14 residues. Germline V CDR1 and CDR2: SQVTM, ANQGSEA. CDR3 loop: CSAEGRLSGNTIYF. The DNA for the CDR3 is TGCAGCGCAGAGGGGAGGCTCTCTGGAAACACCATATATTTT.

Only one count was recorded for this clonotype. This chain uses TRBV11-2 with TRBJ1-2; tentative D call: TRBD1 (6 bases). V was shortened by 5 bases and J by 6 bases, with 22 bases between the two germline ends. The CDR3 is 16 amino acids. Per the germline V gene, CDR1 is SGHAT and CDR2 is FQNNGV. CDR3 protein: CASSPRGLQGINGYTF. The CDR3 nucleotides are TGTGCCAGCAGCCCGAGGGGGTTACAGGGAATCAATGGCTACACCTTC.

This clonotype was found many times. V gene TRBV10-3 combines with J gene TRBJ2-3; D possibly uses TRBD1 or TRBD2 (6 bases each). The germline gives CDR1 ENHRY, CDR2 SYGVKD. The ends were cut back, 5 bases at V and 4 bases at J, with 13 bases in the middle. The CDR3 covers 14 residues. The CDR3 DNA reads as TGTGCCATCAGTCCCAAGGGGGAGGCAGATACGCAGTATTTT. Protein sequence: CAISPKGEADTQYF.

The CDR3 nucleotides are TGTGCCAGCAGTTCCCCCCACAGGGGGAGCTCCTACGAGCAGTACTTC. Its protein product is CASSSPHRGSSYEQYF. The chain uses TRBV6-5 and TRBJ2-7; TRBD1 matches at 8 bases. After removal of 4 bases from V and 0 bases from J, the junction contained 8 bases not matched to a gene. CDR3 length: 16 amino acids. Looked up from germline, CDR1 is MNHEY and CDR2 is SVGAGI.

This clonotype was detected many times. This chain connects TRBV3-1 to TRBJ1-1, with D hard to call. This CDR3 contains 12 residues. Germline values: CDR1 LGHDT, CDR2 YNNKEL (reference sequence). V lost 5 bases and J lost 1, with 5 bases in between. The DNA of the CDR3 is TGTGCCAGCAGCTTACCGAACACTGAAGCTTTCTTT. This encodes CASSLPNTEAFF. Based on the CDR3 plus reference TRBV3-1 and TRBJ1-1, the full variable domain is DTAVSQTPKYLVTQMGNDKSIKCEQNLGHDTMYWYKQDSKKFLKIMFSYNNKELIINETVPNRFSPKSPDKAHLNLHINSLELGDSAVYFCASSLPNTEAFFGQGTRLTVV.

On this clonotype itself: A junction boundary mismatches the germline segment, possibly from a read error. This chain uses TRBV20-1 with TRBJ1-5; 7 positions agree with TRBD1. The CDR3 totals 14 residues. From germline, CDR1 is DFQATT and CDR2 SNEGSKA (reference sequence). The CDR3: CSAPQGGNGQPRHF. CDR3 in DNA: TGCAGTGCTCCCCAGGGGGGGAACGGTCAGCCCCGGCATTTT.

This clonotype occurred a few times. CDR3 nucleotide sequence: TGTGCCAGCAGTTTATGGGACGGACAAGAGACCCAGTACTTC. As protein: CASSLWDGQETQYF. This rearrangement joins TRBV27 to TRBJ2-5; either TRBD1 or TRBD2 may fit D (5 bases each). Trimming cost V 1 base and J 2 bases, with 8 bases left between them. The CDR3 spans 14 residues. Looked up from germline, CDR1 is MNHEY and CDR2 is SMNVEV (reference sequence).

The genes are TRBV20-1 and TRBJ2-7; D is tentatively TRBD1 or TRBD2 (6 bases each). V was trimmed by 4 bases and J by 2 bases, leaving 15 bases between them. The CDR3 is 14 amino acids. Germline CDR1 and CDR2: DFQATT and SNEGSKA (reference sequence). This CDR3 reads CSAMAGGNTYEQYF. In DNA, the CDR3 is TGCAGTGCTATGGCCGGGGGCAACACCTACGAGCAGTACTTC.

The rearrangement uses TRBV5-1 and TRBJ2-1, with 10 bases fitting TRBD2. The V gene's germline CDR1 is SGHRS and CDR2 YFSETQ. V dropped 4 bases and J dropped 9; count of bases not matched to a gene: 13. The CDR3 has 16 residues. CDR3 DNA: TGCGCCAGCAGCCTCCCAGGGACTAGCGAGAAGGGTGAGCAGTTCTTC. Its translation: CASSLPGTSEKGEQFF. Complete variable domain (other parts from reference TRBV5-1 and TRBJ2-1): KAGVTQTPRYLIKTRGQQVTLSCSPISGHRSVSWYQQTPGQGLQFLFEYFSETQRNKGNFPGRFSGRQFSNSRSEMNVSTLELGDSALYLCASSLPGTSEKGEQFFGPGTRLTVL.

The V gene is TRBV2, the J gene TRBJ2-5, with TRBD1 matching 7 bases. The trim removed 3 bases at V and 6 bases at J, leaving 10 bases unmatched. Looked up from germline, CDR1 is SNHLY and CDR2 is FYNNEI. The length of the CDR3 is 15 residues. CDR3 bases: TGTGCCAGCAGTGATGGACAGGTGGACACGAAGACCCAGTACTTC. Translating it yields CASSDGQVDTKTQYF.

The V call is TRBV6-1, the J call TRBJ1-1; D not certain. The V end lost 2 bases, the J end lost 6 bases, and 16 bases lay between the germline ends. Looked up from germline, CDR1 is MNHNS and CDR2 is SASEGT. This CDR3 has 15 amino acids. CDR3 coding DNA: TGTGCCAGCAGTGAACGGGGTGTCTGGGGTCCTGAAGCTTTCTTT. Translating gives CASSERGVWGPEAFF.

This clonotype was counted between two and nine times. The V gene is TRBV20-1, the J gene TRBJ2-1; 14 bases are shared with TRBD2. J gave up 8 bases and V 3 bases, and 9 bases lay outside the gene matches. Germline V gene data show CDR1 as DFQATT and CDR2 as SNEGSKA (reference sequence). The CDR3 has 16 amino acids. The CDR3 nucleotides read TGCAGTGCTAGGGGGGGGACTAGCGGGAGTTTAGATGAGCAGTTCTTC. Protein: CSARGGTSGSLDEQFF.